The 8 T cell receptor beta chains listed next were all sequenced from one sample in a study of OX40 agonist ivuxolimab in advanced cancers. The data were produced by immunoSEQ multiplex PCR, yet TCRdb's version contains in-frame clones alone and is incomplete. The sample consists of roughly 61,000 clones, around 90% of them appearing once. The starting material was CD4+ or CD8+ T cells sorted from blood, obtained in a trial of the OX40 agonist ivuxolimab. These receptors all stem from an adult with an advanced solid tumor such as melanoma, head and neck, liver or kidney cancer.

This clone is a singleton in its sample. This sequence joins TRBV18 and TRBJ2-7; 7 bases match TRBD1. CDR3 length equals 12 residues. Per germline, CDR1 KGHSH and CDR2 LQKENI. Unmatched junction bases numbered 8, after V lost 2 bases and J lost 13 bases. The CDR3 is CASSPEGQRAYF. In nucleotides, the CDR3 is TGTGCCAGCTCACCAGAGGGACAGAGGGCTTACTTC.

V is TRBV6-6 and J is TRBJ2-7; D is possibly TRBD2 (7 bases). The germline CDR1 and CDR2 sequences are MNHNY and SVGAGI (reference sequence). Trimming shortened V by 5 bases and J by 5 bases, and 16 bases separated the two germline ends. The CDR3 runs 14 residues. The chain's CDR3 is CASSIPRGGDEQYF. The CDR3 DNA is TGTGCCAGCAGTATCCCACGAGGGGGGGACGAGCAGTACTTC.

This clone was observed a handful of times. The chain recombines TRBV14 with TRBJ1-4; D gene uncertain. The CDR3 runs 12 residues. V gave up 4 bases and J gave up 8 bases, with 8 bases separating them. CDR1 and CDR2 from the germline V gene are SGHDN and FVKESK. The CDR3 DNA is TGTGCCAGCAGCCTCTTCCGGGAAAAACTGTTTTTT. This gives the protein CASSLFREKLFF. Full variable domain (missing parts from reference TRBV14 and TRBJ1-4): EAGVTQFPSHSVIEKGQTVTLRCDPISGHDNLYWYRRVMGKEIKFLLHFVKESKQDESGMPNNRFLAERTGGTYSTLKVQPAELEDSGVYFCASSLFREKLFFGSGTQLSVL.

V gene TRBV7-8 combines with J gene TRBJ2-7, with 11 bases that match TRBD2. Germline V gene lookup returns CDR1 SGHVS and CDR2 FQNEAQ. The CDR3 runs 15 residues. V lost 0 bases to trimming and J lost 6 bases; unmatched junction nucleotides: 4. CDR3 sequence reads: CASSLAGLAGGEQYF. The CDR3 DNA reads TGTGCCAGCAGCTTAGCGGGTCTAGCGGGGGGCGAGCAGTACTTC. Full variable domain (outside the CDR3, taken from reference TRBV7-8 and TRBJ2-7): GAGVSQSPRYKVAKRGQDVALRCDPISGHVSLFWYQQALGQGPEFLTYFQNEAQLDKSGLPSDRFFAERPEGSVSTLKIQRTQQEDSAVYLCASSLAGLAGGEQYFGPGTRLTVT.

This chain joins TRBV2 and TRBJ1-1; D not resolved. Germline V gives CDR1 SNHLY, CDR2 FYNNEI. This CDR3 has 14 residues. V was cut by 7 bases and J by 0 bases, with 12 bases left in between. The CDR3 spells CASKYRFMNTEAFF. CDR3 coding DNA: TGTGCCAGCAAATACCGCTTCATGAACACTGAAGCTTTCTTT.

This clone appeared once. The chain carries TRBV7-3 and TRBJ2-7, with 8 bases matching TRBD2. The CDR3 has 15 amino acids. CDR1 SGHTA and CDR2 FQGTGA come from the germline V gene. Trimming at V came to 5 bases and at J to 5 bases, leaving 11 bases not matched to a gene. The CDR3 DNA is TGTGCCAGCAGCCCCGGCTCCGGGAGGGGAGACGAGCAGTACTTC. It codes for CASSPGSGRGDEQYF.

This clone was counted between two and nine times. The CDR3 bases are TGTGCCTGGAGTGTACTCCGGACAGGGGGATATGGCTACACCTTC. The encoded protein is CAWSVLRTGGYGYTF. The chain carries TRBV30 and TRBJ1-2; 10 bases match TRBD1. Losses at the gene ends were 0 bases for V and 5 bases for J; bases not matched to a gene: 6. This CDR3 contains 15 residues. In germline, CDR1 is GTSNPN, CDR2 SVGIG (reference sequence).

V and J are TRBV5-4 and TRBJ2-3; TRBD1 is a possible D gene (5 bases). The ends were cut back, 4 bases at V and 6 bases at J, with 18 bases in the middle. The germline CDR1 and CDR2 sequences are SGHNT and YYREEE (reference sequence). The CDR3 contains 15 residues. In DNA, the CDR3 is TGTGCCAGCAGCCGGCCACAGGCCCTGGGGGATACGCAGTATTTT. Amino acid sequence: CASSRPQALGDTQYF.